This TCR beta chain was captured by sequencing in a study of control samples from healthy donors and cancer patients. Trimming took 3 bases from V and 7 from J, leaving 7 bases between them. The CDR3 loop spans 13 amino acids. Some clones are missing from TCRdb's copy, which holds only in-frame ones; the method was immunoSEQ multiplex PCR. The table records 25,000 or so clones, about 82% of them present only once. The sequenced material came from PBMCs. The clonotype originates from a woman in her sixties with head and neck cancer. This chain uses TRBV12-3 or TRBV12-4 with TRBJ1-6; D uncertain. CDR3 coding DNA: TGTGCCAGCAGTTTGAGGCTGAATTCACCCCTCCACTTT. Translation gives CASSLRLNSPLHF.